These 15 T cell receptor beta chains share one sample of origin, sequenced in a study of blood T cell repertoires in COVID-19. The repertoire was sequenced with immunoSEQ multiplex PCR; TCRdb's copy has only in-frame clones and lacks some. The data contain about 95,000 clones, about four fifths of them singletons. Sample: peripheral blood. The receptors shown here come from an elderly man with COVID-19, enrolled during active disease.

The chain employs TRBV4-2 and TRBJ1-1; weak D call: TRBD1 (6 bases). The CDR3 runs to 15 residues. In germline, CDR1 is LGHNA, CDR2 YNFKEQ. V was pared by 5 bases and J by 3 bases, with 16 bases between. CDR3 sequence reads: CASSGGAGIDTEAFF. The CDR3 DNA reads TGTGCCAGCAGCGGGGGGGCAGGGATAGACACTGAAGCTTTCTTT.

The chain couples TRBV5-4 to TRBJ2-5, with a weak D call TRBD1 (5 bases). Trimming left V 1 base short and J 5 bases short, with 9 bases between. In germline, CDR1 is SGHNT, CDR2 YYREEE (reference sequence). CDR3 length equals 13 residues. DNA for the CDR3: TGTGCCAGCAGCTTGATAGGGGTTGAGACCCAGTACTTC. It translates to CASSLIGVETQYF.

The V and J genes are TRBV28 and TRBJ1-4; 8 bases match TRBD1. This CDR3 is built from 15 residues. The junction had 10 bases not matched to a gene; V was cut back by 5 bases and J by 8 bases. Per germline, CDR1 MDHEN and CDR2 SYDVKM. The CDR3, as DNA: TGTGCCAGCAGTCAGACAGGGGTGAATAAGGAAAAACTGTTTTTT. Encoded protein: CASSQTGVNKEKLFF.

The chain joins TRBV9 to TRBJ1-5, with 7 positions matching TRBD1. The CDR3 extends over 13 amino acids. J lost 2 bases, V lost 7 bases, and 3 bases had no gene match. Looked up from germline, CDR1 is SGDLS and CDR2 is YYNGEE. DNA for the CDR3: TGTGCCAGCGGGGGGACAGGCAATCAGCCCCAGCATTTT. It is translated as CASGGTGNQPQHF.

The chain couples TRBV7-8 to TRBJ1-3, with 7 bases lining up with TRBD1. This CDR3 spans 15 amino acids. J gave up 3 bases and V 2 bases, and 4 bases lay outside the gene matches. Per the germline V gene, CDR1 is SGHVS and CDR2 is FQNEAQ. The CDR3 here is CASSLQQGIGNTIYF. The CDR3 nucleotides are TGTGCCAGCAGCTTACAACAGGGGATTGGAAACACCATATATTTT.

The genes are TRBV3-1 (or the pseudogene TRBV3-2) and TRBJ1-4, with 10 bases fitting TRBD1. Trimming cost V 2 bases and J 8 bases; bases outside gene matches: 5. Germline CDR1 LGHDT, CDR2 YNNKEL (reference sequence). This CDR3 is built from 15 residues. CDR3 protein: CASSQRGQGEEKLFF. The CDR3 region has the DNA TGTGCCAGCAGCCAACGAGGACAGGGGGAGGAAAAACTGTTTTTT.

The chain combines TRBV5-1 with TRBJ1-6, with 10 bases lining up with TRBD1. The germline V gene has CDR1 SGHRS and CDR2 YFSETQ. V was clipped by 0 bases and J by 9 bases; unmatched bases: 15. This CDR3 region has 19 residues. The CDR3 region is CASSLEVLASGQGGSPLHF. The CDR3 DNA is TGCGCCAGCAGCTTGGAAGTCTTGGCCTCCGGACAGGGGGGTTCACCCCTCCACTTT.

This clone was picked up one time. V is TRBV15 and J is TRBJ1-5, with TRBD1 identical over 9 bases. J was trimmed by 9 bases and V by 3 bases; bases with no gene match: 9. Germline CDR1 LNHNV, CDR2 YYDKDF (reference sequence). The CDR3 is 15 residues long. The CDR3 nucleotides are TGTGCCACCAGCAGCTACAGGGGGCAACTGGGGCCCCAGCATTTT. Amino acids: CATSSYRGQLGPQHF.

The V gene is TRBV5-1, the J gene TRBJ1-1; a possible D gene is TRBD1 (5 bases). Trimming removed 0 bases from V and 1 base from J, with 7 bases in between. CDR1 is SGHRS, CDR2 YFSETQ, per germline. The CDR3 is made up of 14 amino acids. The CDR3 coding sequence is TGCGCCAGCAGCTTGGGACAGCAGAACACTGAAGCTTTCTTT. It translates to CASSLGQQNTEAFF. The complete variable domain, with remaining parts taken from reference TRBV5-1 and TRBJ1-1, reads KAGVTQTPRYLIKTRGQQVTLSCSPISGHRSVSWYQQTPGQGLQFLFEYFSETQRNKGNFPGRFSGRQFSNSRSEMNVSTLELGDSALYLCASSLGQQNTEAFFGQGTRLTVV.

The CDR3 bases are TGTGCCAGCAGTTACCGGGATTCGAGAAATCAGCCCCAGCATTTT. Translation gives CASSYRDSRNQPQHF. The chain couples TRBV6-2 or TRBV6-3 to TRBJ1-5; D unresolved. The CDR3 consists of 15 residues. V gave up 2 bases and J gave up 4 bases, with 12 bases separating them. CDR1 and CDR2 from the germline V gene are MNHEY and SVGEGT.

This clone was found a few times. V usage is TRBV3-1 (or the pseudogene TRBV3-2) and J usage is TRBJ1-4, with D uncertain. Germline loops: CDR1 LGHDT, CDR2 YNNKEL (reference sequence). Deletions cut 4 bases from V and 4 bases from J, with 10 bases between. The CDR3 runs 14 residues. CDR3 sequence (DNA): TGTGCCAGCAGCCGGGGAGGTGGTAATGAAAAACTGTTTTTT. This sequence encodes CASSRGGGNEKLFF.

The chain uses TRBV9 and TRBJ1-2, with 8 bases aligning to TRBD1. Germline V gene lookup returns CDR1 SGDLS and CDR2 YYNGEE. The CDR3 runs to 16 residues. The J segment lost 1 base and the V segment lost 4 bases, leaving 9 bases of the junction unmatched. CDR3 in amino acids: CASSSGQGRGNYGYTF. As DNA, the CDR3 is TGTGCCAGCAGCTCCGGACAGGGAAGGGGTAACTATGGCTACACCTTC.

The V call is TRBV6-2 or TRBV6-3, the J call TRBJ2-5; 7 positions match TRBD1. V gave up 6 bases and J gave up 4 bases; unmatched junction bases: 8. From germline, CDR1 is MNHEY and CDR2 SVGEGT. This CDR3 has 14 residues. The CDR3 DNA follows: TGTGCCAGCAGCCCCGCCCGGGACAGAGAGACCCAGTACTTC. Protein product: CASSPARDRETQYF.

The V gene is TRBV2, the J gene TRBJ1-5; D remains ambiguous. This CDR3 is built from 15 residues. V lost 0 bases, J lost 1 base, and 7 bases lay in between. Germline V gene sequence: CDR1 SNHLY, CDR2 FYNNEI. In DNA, the CDR3 is TGTGCCAGCAGTGAAGCGGGCGACAGCAATCAGCCCCAGCATTTT. Protein product: CASSEAGDSNQPQHF.

The rearrangement links TRBV5-1 to TRBJ2-5; 7 positions match TRBD2. The CDR3 is 13 residues long. Trimming took 5 bases from V and 4 from J; bases not matched to a gene: 5. Germline V gene sequence: CDR1 SGHRS, CDR2 YFSETQ. The CDR3 reads CASRSGGAETQYF. The CDR3 DNA reads as TGCGCCAGCAGATCGGGGGGTGCAGAGACCCAGTACTTC.